What follows are 27 T cell receptor beta chains derived from one specimen sequenced in a study of human T cells and chemical hapten exposure (dated by TCRdb to about 2021). Receptor amplification or capture employed RACE. Sequencing was carried out with a NextSeq 500. TCRdb reprocessing: public reads trimmed at Q25 with fastp, clones called with MiXCR, in-frame beta chains kept. Entries are consolidated by CDR3 protein sequence, retaining the most common genes and DNA. The sample table lists about 80,000 distinct CDR3 sequences, around 9.3% of them with a count of one. Around 1.7% of the sample rests with the top ten. Sample time point, as interpreted from the label and publication: healthy volunteer bleed at 6 weeks. Total RNA was isolated from unfractionated whole blood collected in Tempus Blood RNA tubes. Sample: whole blood. The source is a female donor in good health. Some clones in this sample may be carry-over from other donors' samples.

This clonotype turned up a few times. The chain combines TRBV20-1 with TRBJ2-3; TRBD2 matches 7 bases. This CDR3 comprises 16 residues. V lost 0 bases and J lost 1; bases outside the gene matches: 7. Germline V gives CDR1 DFQATT, CDR2 SNEGSKA (reference sequence). The CDR3 sequence is CSAREYRLAGTDTQYF. As DNA, the CDR3 is TGCAGTGCTAGAGAGTATAGACTAGCCGGCACAGATACGCAGTATTTT.

This clonotype was observed at least ten times. The rearrangement links TRBV6-6 to TRBJ1-4; no clear D gene. Germline-derived CDR1 and CDR2 are MNHNY and SVGAGI (reference sequence). The CDR3 has 19 amino acids. Trimming pared 7 bases from V and 7 bases from J, leaving 31 bases between. Here the CDR3 DNA reads TGTGCCAGCACCCAAACTGCGGACCGGAGTTGGCGAAGTGGTGAAAAACTGTTTTTT. It is translated as CASTQTADRSWRSGEKLFF.

The chain recombines TRBV18 with TRBJ1-6; D remains ambiguous. This CDR3 has 15 amino acids. In germline, CDR1 is KGHSH, CDR2 LQKENI. V dropped 3 bases and J dropped 5 bases, with 11 bases sitting between them. CDR3 nucleotide sequence: TGTGCCAGCTCACCCCAGCCCTGGAATAATTCACCCCTCCACTTT. It translates to CASSPQPWNNSPLHF.

This clonotype has a handful of counts. This rearrangement joins TRBV20-1 to TRBJ1-3; D is uncertain. In germline, CDR1 is DFQATT, CDR2 SNEGSKA (reference sequence). V was cut by 0 bases and J by 3 bases, with 15 bases left in between. This CDR3 spans 16 amino acids. This CDR3 reads CSARDEVARSGNTIYF. The DNA of the CDR3 is TGCAGTGCTAGAGATGAGGTGGCCCGAAGTGGAAACACCATATATTTT.

This clonotype was seen many times. The rearrangement uses TRBV6-5 and TRBJ1-5; D is uncertain. The CDR3 length is 13 residues. CDR1 MNHEY and CDR2 SVGAGI come from the germline V gene. V was pared by 2 bases and J by 3 bases, with 5 bases between. CDR3 bases: TGTGCCAGCAGTTACAGGGACAATCAGCCCCAGCATTTT. Residues: CASSYRDNQPQHF.

The CDR3 sequence: CASSVDSRTDTQYF. The DNA of the CDR3 is TGTGCCAGCAGCGTAGACTCTCGCACAGATACGCAGTATTTT. The chain employs TRBV9 and TRBJ2-3; no clear D gene. V shed 0 bases and J shed 1 base, with 6 bases lying between them. CDR3 length equals 14 residues. Germline V gene lookup returns CDR1 SGDLS and CDR2 YYNGEE.

In its sample, this clonotype was seen a few times. The gene calls are TRBV18 and TRBJ1-5; D remains unclear. The CDR3 sequence is 13 residues long. Germline V CDR1 and CDR2: KGHSH, LQKENI. Between the trimmed V and J ends, which lost 2 bases and 7 bases, there was a span of 9 bases. DNA for the CDR3: TGTGCCAGCTCACCAGGTCTAGGGCAGCCCCAGCATTTT. Translated, it gives CASSPGLGQPQHF.

This clonotype appeared many times. V gene TRBV20-1 combines with J gene TRBJ2-1, with D possibly TRBD2 on 6 matching bases. With 8 bases removed from V and 8 bases from J, the gap between germline ends came to 16 bases. The CDR3 length is 12 residues. Looked up from germline, CDR1 is DFQATT and CDR2 is SNEGSKA (reference sequence). CDR3 region: CSTAWASDEQFF. The CDR3 DNA follows: TGCAGTACCGCCTGGGCTAGCGATGAGCAGTTCTTC.

The chain joins TRBV7-2 to TRBJ1-4; D possibly corresponds to TRBD1 (5 bases). The germline CDR1 and CDR2 sequences are SGHTA and FQGNSA. V lost 2 bases to trimming and J lost 17 bases, with 15 bases between them. The CDR3 has 12 amino acids. The CDR3 coding sequence is TGTGCCAGCAGCTTATTTGGGGGGATTATATTTTTT. This sequence encodes CASSLFGGIIFF.

This clonotype has a count of ten or more. The chain has TRBV3-1 and TRBJ2-3, with D unresolved. The CDR3 spans 15 residues. Germline loops: CDR1 LGHDT, CDR2 YNNKEL (reference sequence). V shed 4 bases and J shed 0 bases, with 11 bases lying between them. In DNA form, the CDR3 reads TGTGCCAGCAGCCGGCGGATAACAAGCACAGATACGCAGTATTTT. It encodes CASSRRITSTDTQYF.

This clonotype has at least ten counts. The genes are TRBV29-1 and TRBJ2-3, with a weak D call TRBD2 (5 bases). Germline V gene sequence: CDR1 SQVTM, CDR2 ANQGSEA. V lost 7 bases and J 11 bases, leaving 19 bases between the germline ends. This CDR3 contains 12 residues. The CDR3 loop reads CSAAAGRPGQYF. The CDR3 bases are TGCAGCGCCGCCGCGGGCCGCCCCGGGCAGTATTTT.

This chain connects TRBV6-2 or TRBV6-3 to TRBJ2-5, with a tentative D call TRBD2 (6 bases). With 5 bases removed from V and 4 bases from J, the gap between germline ends came to 23 bases. The CDR3 has 17 residues. Germline CDR1 reads MNHEY; CDR2 reads SVGEGT. The CDR3 bases are TGTGCCAGCAGTCCACTGCCGGGACTGAGTCCCCCAGAGACCCAGTACTTC. Translated: CASSPLPGLSPPETQYF.

There are many counts of this clonotype. The rearrangement joins TRBV7-2 to TRBJ2-3; D is undetermined. This CDR3 spans 15 amino acids. Trimming cost V 0 bases and J 4 bases, with 11 bases left between them. Germline lookup yields CDR1 SGHTA and CDR2 FQGNSA. The CDR3 loop is CASSLAGIQSDTQYF. CDR3 bases: TGTGCCAGCAGCTTAGCGGGGATCCAGTCAGATACGCAGTATTTT.

A few counts support this clonotype. J is TRBJ2-1 and V is TRBV20-1; TRBD1 aligns across 11 bases. This CDR3 is built from 12 residues. V was clipped by 6 bases and J by 9 bases; unmatched bases: 4. CDR1 is DFQATT, CDR2 SNEGSKA, per germline (reference sequence). The DNA for the CDR3 is TGCAGTGCCGGACAGGGGGCTTTTGAGCAGTTCTTC. Its translation: CSAGQGAFEQFF.

The V gene is TRBV20-1, the J gene TRBJ2-7; weak D call: TRBD1 (6 bases). This CDR3 contains 12 residues. Germline loops: CDR1 DFQATT, CDR2 SNEGSKA (reference sequence). The germline V and J ends were trimmed by 8 bases and 6 bases, with 17 bases remaining between them. The CDR3 sequence is CSTNPTGSEQYF. DNA for the CDR3: TGCAGTACAAATCCCACAGGGAGCGAGCAGTACTTC.

V gene TRBV15 combines with J gene TRBJ1-5; unclear D gene. This CDR3 comprises 15 residues. Trimming stripped 0 bases from V and 7 bases from J, with 13 bases between. Germline CDR1 LNHNV, CDR2 YYDKDF (reference sequence). For the CDR3, the DNA is TGTGCCACCAGCAGAGATCTGTGGGATGAACAGCCCCAGCATTTT. It translates to CATSRDLWDEQPQHF.

This clonotype has ten or more counts. The chain has TRBV7-2 and TRBJ2-3; D may be TRBD2 (7 bases). Looked up from germline, CDR1 is SGHTA and CDR2 is FQGNSA. V lost 2 bases, J lost 7 bases, and 22 bases lay in between. The CDR3 has 17 residues. In DNA form, the CDR3 reads TGTGCCAGCAGCTTAAGATGGGCGGGGGCCCGGATGAATACGCAGTATTTT. This gives the protein CASSLRWAGARMNTQYF.

This clonotype occurred many times. The chain carries TRBV18 and TRBJ2-3; D is possibly TRBD1 (6 bases). Germline CDR1 reads KGHSH; CDR2 reads LQKENI. This CDR3 is built from 14 residues. Trimming stripped 2 bases from V and 5 bases from J, with 11 bases between. Here the CDR3 DNA reads TGTGCCAGCTCACCAATGGGGGCCCTAGATACGCAGTATTTT. This translates into CASSPMGALDTQYF.

This clonotype was detected ten times or more. The V gene is TRBV27, the J gene TRBJ1-2, with 10 positions matching TRBD1. CDR3 length: 16 amino acids. Germline V gives CDR1 MNHEY, CDR2 SMNVEV (reference sequence). V lost 2 bases, J lost 4 bases, and 7 bases stayed unmatched. Here the CDR3 DNA reads TGTGCCAGCAGTTTAGGGACAGGGGATAAACGCTATGGCTACACCTTC. Its translation: CASSLGTGDKRYGYTF.

This chain uses TRBV3-1 with TRBJ1-1; D gene unclear. This CDR3 comprises 12 residues. Per germline, CDR1 LGHDT and CDR2 YNNKEL (reference sequence). V was pared by 3 bases and J by 6 bases, with 8 bases between. The DNA of the CDR3 is TGTGCCAGCAGCCAGATTCGGGCTGAAGCTTTCTTT. Its translation: CASSQIRAEAFF.

This clonotype was counted between two and nine times. CDR3 sequence reads: CASSEAHPLGNIQYF. In nucleotides, the CDR3 is TGTGCCAGCAGTGAAGCACACCCCCTAGGGAACATTCAGTACTTC. The J gene is TRBJ2-4, the V gene TRBV6-1; no clear D gene. CDR1 and CDR2 from the germline V gene are MNHNS and SASEGT. CDR3 length: 15 residues. Trimming pared 0 bases from V and 7 bases from J, leaving 13 bases between.

In its sample, this clonotype was seen many times. The V gene is TRBV5-4, the J gene TRBJ1-2, with 11 bases matching TRBD1. This CDR3 has 16 amino acids. V gave up 4 bases and J gave up 8 bases; unmatched junction bases: 13. Germline assignment: CDR1 SGHNT and CDR2 YYREEE (reference sequence). The CDR3 sequence: CASSHGTGGDPKGYTF. In nucleotides, the CDR3 is TGTGCCAGCAGCCACGGGACAGGGGGAGATCCGAAAGGCTACACCTTC.

The chain couples TRBV20-1 to TRBJ2-7; D not certain. Germline V gives CDR1 DFQATT, CDR2 SNEGSKA (reference sequence). Trimming removed 0 bases from V and 6 bases from J, with 6 bases in between. The CDR3 loop spans 11 amino acids. The CDR3 protein is CSARDPPEQYF. CDR3 bases: TGCAGTGCTAGAGATCCTCCCGAGCAGTACTTC.

This clonotype was counted at least ten times. This chain connects TRBV6-1 to TRBJ1-2, with D perhaps matching TRBD1 (6 bases). Per the germline V gene, CDR1 is MNHNS and CDR2 is SASEGT. This CDR3 is 18 amino acids long. The V and J ends lost 0 bases and 0 bases respectively, with 17 bases between them. The chain's CDR3 is CASSEALYRERANYGYTF. CDR3 coding DNA: TGTGCCAGCAGTGAAGCGCTCTACAGGGAACGAGCTAACTATGGCTACACCTTC.

This clonotype has more than one count but fewer than ten. The chain uses TRBV6-5 and TRBJ2-2, with D maybe TRBD2 (6 bases). Trimming removed 7 bases at V and 4 bases at J, with 7 bases between. The CDR3 runs 12 residues. The V gene's germline CDR1 is MNHEY and CDR2 SVGAGI. CDR3 protein: CASKEGTGELFF. The CDR3 DNA sequence: TGTGCCAGCAAGGAGGGCACCGGGGAGCTGTTTTTT.

This clonotype was seen ten or more times. The V and J genes are TRBV5-1 and TRBJ2-7, with TRBD2 matching over 10 bases. The CDR3 loop spans 15 amino acids. Germline CDR1 is SGHRS and CDR2 is YFSETQ. The ends lost 3 bases at V and 3 bases at J; junction bases unmatched: 6. The CDR3 sequence: CASSSGLAEVYEQYF. The CDR3 DNA follows: TGCGCCAGCAGCTCAGGACTAGCGGAGGTCTACGAGCAGTACTTC.

The V and J genes are TRBV7-8 and TRBJ2-1; D uncertain. V shed 4 bases and J shed 6 bases, with 4 bases lying between them. CDR3 length equals 11 residues. In germline, CDR1 is SGHVS, CDR2 FQNEAQ. Here the CDR3 reads CASSSGNEQFF. CDR3 sequence (DNA): TGTGCCAGCAGCTCTGGCAATGAGCAGTTCTTC.